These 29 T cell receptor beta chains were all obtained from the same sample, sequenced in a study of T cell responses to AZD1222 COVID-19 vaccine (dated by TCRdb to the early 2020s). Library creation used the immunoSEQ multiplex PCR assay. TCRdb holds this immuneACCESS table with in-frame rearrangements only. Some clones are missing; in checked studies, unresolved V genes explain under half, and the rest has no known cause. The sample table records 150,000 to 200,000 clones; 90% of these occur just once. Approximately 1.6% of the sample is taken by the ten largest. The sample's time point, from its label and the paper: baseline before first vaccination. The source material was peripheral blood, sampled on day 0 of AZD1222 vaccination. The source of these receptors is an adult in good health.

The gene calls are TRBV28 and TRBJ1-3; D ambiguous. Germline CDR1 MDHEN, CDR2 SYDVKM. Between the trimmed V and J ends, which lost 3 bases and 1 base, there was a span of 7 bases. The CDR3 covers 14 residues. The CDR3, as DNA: TGTGCCAGCAGTTTGGGCTTTTCTGGAAACACCATATATTTT. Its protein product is CASSLGFSGNTIYF.

DNA for the CDR3: TGTGCCAGCAGTTACGGACTCTGGAATGAGCAGTTCTTC. Its translation: CASSYGLWNEQFF. V is TRBV28 and J is TRBJ2-1; perhaps TRBD2 as D (5 bases). V was cut by 4 bases and J by 7 bases, with 11 bases left in between. The CDR3 covers 13 residues. Germline lookup yields CDR1 MDHEN and CDR2 SYDVKM.

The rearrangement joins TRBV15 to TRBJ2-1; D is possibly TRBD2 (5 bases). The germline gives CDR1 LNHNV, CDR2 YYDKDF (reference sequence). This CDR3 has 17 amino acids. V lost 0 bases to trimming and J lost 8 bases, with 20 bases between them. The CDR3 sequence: CATSRDYPGRGGDEQFF. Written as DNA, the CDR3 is TGTGCCACCAGCAGAGATTACCCCGGCCGCGGAGGCGATGAGCAGTTCTTC.

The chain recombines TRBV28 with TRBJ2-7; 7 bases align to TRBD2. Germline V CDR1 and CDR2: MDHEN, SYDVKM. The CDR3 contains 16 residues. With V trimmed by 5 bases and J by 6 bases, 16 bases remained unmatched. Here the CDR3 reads CASSTWRARTRAEQYF. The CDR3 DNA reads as TGTGCCAGCAGTACCTGGAGGGCGCGGACTAGGGCCGAGCAGTACTTC.

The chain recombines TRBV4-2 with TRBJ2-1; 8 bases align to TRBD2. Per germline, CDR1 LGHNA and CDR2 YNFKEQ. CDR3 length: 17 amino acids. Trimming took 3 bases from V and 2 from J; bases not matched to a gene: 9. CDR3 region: CASSQGVAGTTYNEQFF. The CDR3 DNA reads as TGTGCCAGCAGCCAGGGGGTAGCGGGGACAACCTACAATGAGCAGTTCTTC.

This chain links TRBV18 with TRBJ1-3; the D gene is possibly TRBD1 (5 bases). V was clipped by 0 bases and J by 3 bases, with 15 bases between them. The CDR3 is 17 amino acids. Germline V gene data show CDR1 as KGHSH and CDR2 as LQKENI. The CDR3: CASSPPQGGTFGNTIYF. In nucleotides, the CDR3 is TGTGCCAGCTCACCACCCCAGGGCGGCACGTTTGGAAACACCATATATTTT.

The CDR3 here is CASSPFEGYSTSAEAFF. Written as DNA, the CDR3 is TGCGCCAGCAGCCCCTTCGAGGGGTATTCCACCAGTGCTGAAGCTTTCTTT. The chain couples TRBV5-1 to TRBJ1-1; weak D call: TRBD1 (5 bases). With 4 bases removed from V and 6 bases from J, the gap between germline ends came to 25 bases. The germline V gene has CDR1 SGHRS and CDR2 YFSETQ. This CDR3 is 17 amino acids long. The whole variable domain, remainder taken from reference TRBV5-1 and TRBJ1-1, is KAGVTQTPRYLIKTRGQQVTLSCSPISGHRSVSWYQQTPGQGLQFLFEYFSETQRNKGNFPGRFSGRQFSNSRSEMNVSTLELGDSALYLCASSPFEGYSTSAEAFFGQGTRLTVV.

CDR3 protein: CAWSRSSGNTIYF. The CDR3 region has the DNA TGTGCCTGGAGCAGGAGCTCTGGAAACACCATATATTTT. This sequence joins TRBV30 and TRBJ1-3; D uncertain. CDR1 is GTSNPN and CDR2 is SVGIG in the germline V gene (reference sequence). CDR3 length: 13 amino acids. The V end lost 3 bases, the J end lost 0 bases, and 6 bases lay between the germline ends.

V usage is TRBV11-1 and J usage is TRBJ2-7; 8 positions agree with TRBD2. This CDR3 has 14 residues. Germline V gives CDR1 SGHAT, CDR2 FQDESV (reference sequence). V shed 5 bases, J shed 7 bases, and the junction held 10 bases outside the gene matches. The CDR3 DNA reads TGTGCCAGCAGCCATGACGGGACTAGGCCAGAGCAGTACTTC. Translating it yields CASSHDGTRPEQYF. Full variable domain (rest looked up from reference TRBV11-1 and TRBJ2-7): EAEVAQSPRYKITEKSQAVAFWCDPISGHATLYWYRQILGQGPELLVQFQDESVVDDSQLPKDRFSAERLKGVDSTLKIQPAELGDSAMYLCASSHDGTRPEQYFGPGTRLTVT.

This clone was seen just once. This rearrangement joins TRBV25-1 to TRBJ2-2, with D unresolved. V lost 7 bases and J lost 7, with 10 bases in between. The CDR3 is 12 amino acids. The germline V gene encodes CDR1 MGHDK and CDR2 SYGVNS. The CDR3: CASTETIGELFF. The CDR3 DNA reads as TGTGCCAGCACCGAAACGATCGGGGAGCTGTTTTTT.

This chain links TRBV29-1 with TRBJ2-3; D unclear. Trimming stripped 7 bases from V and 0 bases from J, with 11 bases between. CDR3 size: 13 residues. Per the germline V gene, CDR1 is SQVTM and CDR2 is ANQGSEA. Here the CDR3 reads CSASGRSTDTQYF. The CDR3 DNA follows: TGCAGCGCCTCCGGCAGAAGCACAGATACGCAGTATTTT.

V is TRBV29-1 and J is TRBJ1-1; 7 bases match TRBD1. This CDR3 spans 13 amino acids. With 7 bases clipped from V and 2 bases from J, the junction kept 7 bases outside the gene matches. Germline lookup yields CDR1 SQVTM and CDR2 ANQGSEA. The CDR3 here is CSADRVGNTEAFF. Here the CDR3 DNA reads TGCAGCGCCGACAGGGTAGGAAACACTGAAGCTTTCTTT.

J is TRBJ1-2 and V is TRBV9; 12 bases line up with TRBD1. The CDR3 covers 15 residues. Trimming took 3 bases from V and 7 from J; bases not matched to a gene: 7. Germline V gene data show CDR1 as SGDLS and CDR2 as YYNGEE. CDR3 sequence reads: CASSAPGQGAAGYTF. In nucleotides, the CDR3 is TGTGCCAGCAGCGCTCCGGGACAGGGGGCTGCTGGCTACACCTTC.

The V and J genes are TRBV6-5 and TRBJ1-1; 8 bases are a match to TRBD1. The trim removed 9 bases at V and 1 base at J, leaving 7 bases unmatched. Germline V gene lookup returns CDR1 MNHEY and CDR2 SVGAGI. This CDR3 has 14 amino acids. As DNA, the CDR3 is TGTGCCAGTCGTTGGGGACAGGAGAACACTGAAGCTTTCTTT. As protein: CASRWGQENTEAFF.

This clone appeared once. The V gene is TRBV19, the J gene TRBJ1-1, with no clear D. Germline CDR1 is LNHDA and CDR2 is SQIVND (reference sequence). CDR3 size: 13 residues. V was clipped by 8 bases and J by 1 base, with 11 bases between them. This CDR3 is CASSTEKNTEAFF. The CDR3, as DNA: TGTGCCAGTTCGACGGAAAAGAACACTGAAGCTTTCTTT.

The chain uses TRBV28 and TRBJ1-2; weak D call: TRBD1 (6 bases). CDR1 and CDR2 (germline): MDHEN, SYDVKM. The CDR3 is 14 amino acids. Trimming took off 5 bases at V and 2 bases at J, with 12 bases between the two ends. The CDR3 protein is CASSGDIKNYGYTF. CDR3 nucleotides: TGTGCCAGCAGTGGGGACATTAAGAACTATGGCTACACCTTC.

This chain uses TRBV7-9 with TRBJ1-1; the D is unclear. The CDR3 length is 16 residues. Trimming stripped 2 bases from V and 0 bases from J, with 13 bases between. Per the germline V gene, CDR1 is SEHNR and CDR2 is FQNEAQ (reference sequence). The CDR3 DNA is TGTGCCAGCAGCTTACGGGGTGAGGGAATGAACACTGAAGCTTTCTTT. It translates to CASSLRGEGMNTEAFF.

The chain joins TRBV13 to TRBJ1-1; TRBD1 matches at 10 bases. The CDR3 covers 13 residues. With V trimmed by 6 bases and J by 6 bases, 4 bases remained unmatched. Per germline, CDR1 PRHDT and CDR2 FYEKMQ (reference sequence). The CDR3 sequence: CASRRQGAAEAFF. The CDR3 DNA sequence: TGTGCCAGCAGAAGACAGGGGGCCGCTGAAGCTTTCTTT. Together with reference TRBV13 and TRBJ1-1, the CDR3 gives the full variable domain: AAGVIQSPRHLIKEKRETATLKCYPIPRHDTVYWYQQGPGQDPQFLISFYEKMQSDKGSIPDRFSAQQFSDYHSELNMSSLELGDSALYFCASRRQGAAEAFFGQGTRLTVV.

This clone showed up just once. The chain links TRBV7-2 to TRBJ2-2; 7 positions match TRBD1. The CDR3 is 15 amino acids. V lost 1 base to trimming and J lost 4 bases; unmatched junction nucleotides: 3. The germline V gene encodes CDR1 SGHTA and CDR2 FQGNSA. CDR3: CASSLGGTVTGELFF. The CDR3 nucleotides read TGTGCCAGCAGCTTAGGTGGGACAGTCACCGGGGAGCTGTTTTTT.

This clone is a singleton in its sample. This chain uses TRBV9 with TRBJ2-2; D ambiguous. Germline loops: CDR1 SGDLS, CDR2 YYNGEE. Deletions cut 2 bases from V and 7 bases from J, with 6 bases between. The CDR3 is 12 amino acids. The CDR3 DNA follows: TGTGCCAGCAGCGTTCTCGGCGGGGAGCTGTTTTTT. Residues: CASSVLGGELFF.

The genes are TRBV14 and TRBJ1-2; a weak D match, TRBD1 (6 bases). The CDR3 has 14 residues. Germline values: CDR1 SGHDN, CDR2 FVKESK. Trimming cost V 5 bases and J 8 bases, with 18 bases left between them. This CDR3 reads CASSSTQGLEGYTF. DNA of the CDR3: TGTGCCAGCAGCAGCACACAGGGACTCGAAGGCTACACCTTC.

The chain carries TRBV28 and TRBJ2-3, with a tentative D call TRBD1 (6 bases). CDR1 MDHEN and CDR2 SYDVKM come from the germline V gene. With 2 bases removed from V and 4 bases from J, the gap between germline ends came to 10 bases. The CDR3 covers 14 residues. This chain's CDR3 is CASSLGTLADTQYF. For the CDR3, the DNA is TGTGCCAGCAGTTTAGGGACACTGGCAGATACGCAGTATTTT.

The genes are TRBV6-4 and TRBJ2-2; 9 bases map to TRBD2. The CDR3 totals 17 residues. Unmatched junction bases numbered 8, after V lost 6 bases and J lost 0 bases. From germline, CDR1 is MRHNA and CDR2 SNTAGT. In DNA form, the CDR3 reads TGTGCCAGCAGCCAGCGGGGGGCACCGTCGAACACCGGGGAGCTGTTTTTT. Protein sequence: CASSQRGAPSNTGELFF.

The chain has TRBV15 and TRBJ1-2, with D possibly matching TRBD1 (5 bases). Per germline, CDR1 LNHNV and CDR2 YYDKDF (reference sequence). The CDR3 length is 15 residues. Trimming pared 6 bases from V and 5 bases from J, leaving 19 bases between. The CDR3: CATREGRAKLYGYTF. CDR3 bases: TGTGCCACCAGGGAGGGGAGGGCAAAACTATATGGCTACACCTTC.

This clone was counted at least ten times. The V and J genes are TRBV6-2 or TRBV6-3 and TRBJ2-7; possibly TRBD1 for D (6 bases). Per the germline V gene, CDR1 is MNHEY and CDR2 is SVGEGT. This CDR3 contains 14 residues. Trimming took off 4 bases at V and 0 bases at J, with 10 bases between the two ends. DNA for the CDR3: TGTGCCAGCAGTTTGGGACAAAGCTCCTACGAGCAGTACTTC. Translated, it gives CASSLGQSSYEQYF.

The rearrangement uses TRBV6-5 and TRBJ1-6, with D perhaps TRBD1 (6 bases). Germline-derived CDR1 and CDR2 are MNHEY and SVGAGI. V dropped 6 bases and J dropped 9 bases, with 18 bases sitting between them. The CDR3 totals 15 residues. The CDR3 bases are TGTGCCAGCAGCCGCCGTAGTGGGGGGCTTTCACCCCTCCACTTT. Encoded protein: CASSRRSGGLSPLHF.

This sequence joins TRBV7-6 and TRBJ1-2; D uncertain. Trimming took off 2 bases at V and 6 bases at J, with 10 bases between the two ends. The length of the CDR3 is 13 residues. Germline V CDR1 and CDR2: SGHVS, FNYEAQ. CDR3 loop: CASSLNFGHGYTF. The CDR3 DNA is TGTGCCAGCAGCTTAAATTTCGGGCATGGCTACACCTTC.

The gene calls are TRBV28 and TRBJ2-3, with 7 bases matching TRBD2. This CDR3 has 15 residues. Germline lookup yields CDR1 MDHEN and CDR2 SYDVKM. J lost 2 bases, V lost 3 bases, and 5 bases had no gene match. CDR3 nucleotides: TGTGCCAGCAGTTTTCTCGCGGGGGACACAGATACGCAGTATTTT. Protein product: CASSFLAGDTDTQYF. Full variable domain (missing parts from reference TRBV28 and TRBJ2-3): DVKVTQSSRYLVKRTGEKVFLECVQDMDHENMFWYRQDPGLGLRLIYFSYDVKMKEKGDIPEGYSVSREKKERFSLILESASTNQTSMYLCASSFLAGDTDTQYFGPGTRLTVL.

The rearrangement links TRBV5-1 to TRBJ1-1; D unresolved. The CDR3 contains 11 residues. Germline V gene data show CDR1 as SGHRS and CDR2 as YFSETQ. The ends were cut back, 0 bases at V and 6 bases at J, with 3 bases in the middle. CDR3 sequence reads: CASSLGPEAFF. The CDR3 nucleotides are TGCGCCAGCAGCTTGGGGCCTGAAGCTTTCTTT.